This entry concerns a single TCR beta chain. The data are from a study of cytomegalovirus exposure and HLA in healthy donors. V lost 1 base to trimming and J lost 5 bases; unmatched junction nucleotides: 8. This CDR3 contains 18 residues. Per the germline V gene, CDR1 is KGHSH and CDR2 is LQKENI. 13 Jbeta primers and 60 Vbeta primers were used for the PCR. Generated by immunoSEQ multiplex PCR, the TCRdb table keeps only in-frame clones and is missing some. The listing contains fewer than 100,000 clones. The sequenced sample consisted of PBMCs. This receptor was obtained from a woman in her sixties in good health and CMV-seronegative. The V call is TRBV18, the J call TRBJ2-2, with TRBD2 identical over 12 bases. In DNA, the CDR3 is TGTGCCAGCTCACCACGGCTAGCGGGAGGGCCAACGACCGGGGAGCTGTTTTTT. Translating gives CASSPRLAGGPTTGELFF.